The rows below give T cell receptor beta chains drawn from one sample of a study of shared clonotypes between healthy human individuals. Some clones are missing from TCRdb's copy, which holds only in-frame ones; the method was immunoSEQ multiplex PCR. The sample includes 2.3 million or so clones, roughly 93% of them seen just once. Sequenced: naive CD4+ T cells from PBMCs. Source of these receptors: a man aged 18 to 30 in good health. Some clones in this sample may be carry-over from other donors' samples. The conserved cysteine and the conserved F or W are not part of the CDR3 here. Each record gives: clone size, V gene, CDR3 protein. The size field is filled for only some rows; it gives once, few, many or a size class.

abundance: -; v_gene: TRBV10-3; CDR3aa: AISEGLAGAYEQY
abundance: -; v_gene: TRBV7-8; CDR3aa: ASSWRTGGSYEQY
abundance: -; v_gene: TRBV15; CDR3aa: ATSRDPIGTGVEEQY
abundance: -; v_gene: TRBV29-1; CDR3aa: SVGRASWSDNEQF
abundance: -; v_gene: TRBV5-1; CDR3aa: ASSGDVTGELF
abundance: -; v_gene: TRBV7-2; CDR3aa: ASAGTVVEKAF
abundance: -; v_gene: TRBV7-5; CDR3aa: ARSPDRAPH
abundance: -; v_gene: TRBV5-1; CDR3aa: ASSPGRVYTGELF
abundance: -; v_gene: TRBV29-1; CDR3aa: SVDEGRNEKLF
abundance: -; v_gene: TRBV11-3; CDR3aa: ASSGNGQETQY
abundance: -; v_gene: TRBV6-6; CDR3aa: ASTLGTSSYNEQF
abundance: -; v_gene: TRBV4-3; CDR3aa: ASSQDAGAYEQY
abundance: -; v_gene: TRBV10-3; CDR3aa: AISQTSGMSYEQY
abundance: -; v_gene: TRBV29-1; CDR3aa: SAIRGNYGYT
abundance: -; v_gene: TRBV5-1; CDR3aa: ASSTLAGGPDEQY
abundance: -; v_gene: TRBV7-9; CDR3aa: ASSYGLGQQNTGELF
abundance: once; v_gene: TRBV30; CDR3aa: AWSVPGSQF
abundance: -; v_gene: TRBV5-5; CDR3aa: ASRTGTVKNEKLF
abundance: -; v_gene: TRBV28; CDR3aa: ASSPGGEKLF
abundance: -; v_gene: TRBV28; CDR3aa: ASTPPGFNYGYT
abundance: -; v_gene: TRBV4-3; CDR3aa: ASSQGGISPETQY
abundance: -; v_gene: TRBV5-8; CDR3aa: ASSFASGFTDTQY
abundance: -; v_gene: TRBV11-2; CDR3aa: ASSLVRGSYEQY
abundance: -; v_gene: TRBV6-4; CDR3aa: ASHGTSGRARSYEQY
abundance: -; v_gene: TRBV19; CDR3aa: ASSPTGGAGYGYT
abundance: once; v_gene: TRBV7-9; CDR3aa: ASTGQGATEAF
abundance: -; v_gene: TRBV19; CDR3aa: ASSSAGRNTGELF
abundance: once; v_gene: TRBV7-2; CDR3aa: ASSDTNSNQPQH
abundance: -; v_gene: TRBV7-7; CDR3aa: ASSLIRGSQETQY
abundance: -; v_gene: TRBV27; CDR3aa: ASLHSGTDTQY
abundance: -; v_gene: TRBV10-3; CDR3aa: AIGAASGSLRSYNEQF
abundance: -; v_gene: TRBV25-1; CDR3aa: ASSVLTGGTLGELF
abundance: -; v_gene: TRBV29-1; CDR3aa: SVGRVPEQY
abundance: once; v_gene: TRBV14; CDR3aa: ASSPVGGLNTQY
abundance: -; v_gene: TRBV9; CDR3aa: ASSAGRSGNTIY
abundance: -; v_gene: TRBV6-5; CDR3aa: ASSYNTNYEQY
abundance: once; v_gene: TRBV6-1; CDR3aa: ASSEDTLLIYWGGYT
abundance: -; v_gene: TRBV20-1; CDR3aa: SASREYEQY
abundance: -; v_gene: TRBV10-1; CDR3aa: ASGWGRWEDTQY
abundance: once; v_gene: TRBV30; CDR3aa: AWAGTSGRGDNEQF
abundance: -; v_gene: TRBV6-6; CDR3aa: ASSYSYGASNQPQH